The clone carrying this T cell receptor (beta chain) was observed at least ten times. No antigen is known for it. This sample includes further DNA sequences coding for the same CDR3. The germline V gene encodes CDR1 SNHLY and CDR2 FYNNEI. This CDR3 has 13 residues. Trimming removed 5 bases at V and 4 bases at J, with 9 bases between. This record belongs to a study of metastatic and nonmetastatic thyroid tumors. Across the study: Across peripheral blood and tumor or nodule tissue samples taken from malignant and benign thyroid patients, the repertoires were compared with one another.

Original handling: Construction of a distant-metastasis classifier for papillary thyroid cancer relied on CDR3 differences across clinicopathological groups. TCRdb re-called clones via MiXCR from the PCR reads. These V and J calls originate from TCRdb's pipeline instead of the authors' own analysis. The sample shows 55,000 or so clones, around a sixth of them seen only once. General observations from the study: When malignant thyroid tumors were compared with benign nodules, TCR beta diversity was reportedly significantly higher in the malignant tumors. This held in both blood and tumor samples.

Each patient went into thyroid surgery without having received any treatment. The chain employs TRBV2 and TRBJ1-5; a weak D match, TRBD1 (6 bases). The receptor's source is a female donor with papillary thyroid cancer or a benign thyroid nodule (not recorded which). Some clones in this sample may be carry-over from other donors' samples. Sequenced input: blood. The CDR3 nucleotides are TGTGCCAGCAGTAGACAGGTGAATCAGCCCCAGCATTTT. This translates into CASSRQVNQPQHF.